The clone carrying this TCR beta chain was seen only a few times. Its antigen is undetermined. This sample is drawn from a study of cytomegalovirus exposure and HLA in healthy donors. Findings of the study overall: Accurate prediction of HLA-A and HLA-B alleles (for most subjects) was reportedly achieved from TCR beta sequences. The study flagged some 170 TCR beta chains as cytomegalovirus-associated.

Donors showed nominal health when sampled, although they likely had unrecorded immune exposures. This CDR3 comprises 15 residues. V lost 0 bases, J lost 3 bases, and 2 bases stayed unmatched. Germline values: CDR1 LGHNA, CDR2 YSLEER. 60 Vbeta and 13 Jbeta primers were used in PCR. Method: immunoSEQ multiplex PCR; TCRdb's copy keeps in-frame clones and lacks some. The sample shows over 15,000 clones, roughly four fifths of them seen only once. The sequenced sample consisted of PBMCs. The clonotype comes from a human donor in good health. This chain uses TRBV4-3 with TRBJ2-7; TRBD1 matches at 10 bases. CDR3 residues: CASSQEGQGSYEQYF. Written as DNA, the CDR3 is TGCGCCAGCAGCCAAGAGGGACAGGGGAGCTACGAGCAGTACTTC.